This entry lists 31 T cell receptor beta chains sequenced from one sample in a study of CD8 T cells in Susac syndrome. It was with random hexamers that 0.5 to 1 ug RNA was reverse transcribed. TCRdb analysed the immunoSEQ multiplex PCR reads with MiXCR anew, one entry per CDR3 protein. The sample shows 70,000 to 75,000 distinct CDR3 sequences, 93% of them seen only once. Specimen: CD4+ T cells from PBMCs. Source of these receptors: a human donor with Susac syndrome.

This chain connects TRBV5-4 to TRBJ1-2; D remains ambiguous. CDR1 is SGHNT, CDR2 YYREEE, per germline (reference sequence). V shed 0 bases and J shed 8 bases, with 17 bases lying between them. This CDR3 comprises 15 residues. The CDR3 sequence: CASSLAVRGRRGYTF. The CDR3 DNA is TGTGCCAGCAGCTTGGCCGTACGAGGTCGGAGAGGCTACACCTTC.

The chain recombines TRBV20-1 with TRBJ2-3; 7 bases map to TRBD2. Losses at the gene ends were 5 bases for V and 7 bases for J; bases not matched to a gene: 12. Germline loops: CDR1 DFQATT, CDR2 SNEGSKA (reference sequence). The CDR3 extends over 14 amino acids. The CDR3 DNA is TGCAGTGCTGATCCCGGGACTATATCTTATACGCAGTATTTT. Translating it yields CSADPGTISYTQYF.

V and J are TRBV19 and TRBJ1-5; TRBD1 aligns across 7 bases. The CDR3 loop spans 15 amino acids. After removal of 3 bases from V and 3 bases from J, the junction contained 5 bases not matched to a gene. CDR1 LNHDA and CDR2 SQIVND come from the germline V gene (reference sequence). The CDR3 DNA reads TGTGCCAGTAGTATTAGGGGACAGATCAATCAGCCCCAGCATTTT. This encodes CASSIRGQINQPQHF. Full variable domain (rest looked up from reference TRBV19 and TRBJ1-5): DGGITQSPKYLFRKEGQNVTLSCEQNLNHDAMYWYRQDPGQGLRLIYYSQIVNDFQKGDIAEGYSVSREKKESFPLTVTSAQKNPTAFYLCASSIRGQINQPQHFGDGTRLSIL.

The rearrangement joins TRBV5-4 to TRBJ2-3, with 11 bases fitting TRBD2. Germline CDR1 is SGHNT and CDR2 is YYREEE (reference sequence). Losses at the gene ends were 4 bases for V and 5 bases for J; bases not matched to a gene: 6. The CDR3 consists of 15 residues. The CDR3 sequence: CASSLEGTSGDTQYF. The CDR3 DNA follows: TGTGCCAGCAGCCTAGAAGGGACTAGCGGAGATACGCAGTATTTT.

J is TRBJ2-5 and V is TRBV11-2; D assignment may be TRBD1 or TRBD2 (5 bases each). The V gene's germline CDR1 is SGHAT and CDR2 FQNNGV. The CDR3 contains 13 residues. The germline V and J ends were trimmed by 10 bases and 2 bases, with 14 bases remaining between them. CDR3 DNA: TGTGCCACCTCGAGGGGCTCGCAAGAGACCCAGTACTTC. Translation: CATSRGSQETQYF.

V and J are TRBV19 and TRBJ1-1; D call uncertain. Between the trimmed V and J ends, which lost 3 bases and 1 base, there was a span of 12 bases. Germline-derived CDR1 and CDR2 are LNHDA and SQIVND (reference sequence). The CDR3 totals 15 residues. The CDR3 bases are TGTGCCAGTAGTATTAACGCAGGCCCGAACACTGAAGCTTTCTTT. It is translated as CASSINAGPNTEAFF.

The rearrangement uses TRBV6-1 and TRBJ1-1, with a weak D call TRBD1 (5 bases). This CDR3 region has 18 residues. Between the trimmed V and J ends, which lost 4 bases and 0 bases, there was a span of 21 bases. Germline V gene data show CDR1 as MNHNS and CDR2 as SASEGT. CDR3 in amino acids: CASSARQSLAGLNTEAFF. In DNA form, the CDR3 reads TGTGCCAGCAGTGCCCGACAGAGTTTAGCAGGCCTGAACACTGAAGCTTTCTTT.

This rearrangement joins TRBV6-5 to TRBJ1-6, with D hard to call. The CDR3 is 13 residues long. Trimming removed 5 bases from V and 8 bases from J, with 10 bases in between. Germline loops: CDR1 MNHEY, CDR2 SVGAGI. DNA for the CDR3: TGTGCCAGCAGTCAGTTCCGGGATTCACCCCTCCACTTT. Its translation: CASSQFRDSPLHF.

J is TRBJ2-3 and V is TRBV18; 7 bases agree with TRBD2. CDR3 length: 16 amino acids. The V segment lost 0 bases and the J segment 3 bases; nucleotides outside the gene matches: 6. Germline lookup yields CDR1 KGHSH and CDR2 LQKENI. As DNA, the CDR3 is TGTGCCAGCTCACCACCGTGGGGGGGTTCAACAGATACGCAGTATTTT. It translates to CASSPPWGGSTDTQYF.

The J gene is TRBJ2-1, the V gene TRBV5-1; 10 bases map to TRBD1. With 4 bases clipped from V and 4 bases from J, the junction kept 5 bases outside the gene matches. Per germline, CDR1 SGHRS and CDR2 YFSETQ. This CDR3 region has 15 residues. CDR3 bases: TGCGCCAGCAGCCGCCTGGGACAGGGGTACAATGAGCAGTTCTTC. Its translation is CASSRLGQGYNEQFF.

J is TRBJ2-7 and V is TRBV7-2; TRBD1 might be the D (6 bases). Germline V gene sequence: CDR1 SGHTA, CDR2 FQGNSA. The germline V and J ends were trimmed by 3 bases and 4 bases, with 13 bases remaining between them. This CDR3 is built from 14 residues. The CDR3 sequence: CASSFGQHSYEQYF. The CDR3 nucleotides are TGTGCCAGCAGCTTCGGACAGCACTCTTACGAGCAGTACTTC. Full variable domain (missing parts from reference TRBV7-2 and TRBJ2-7): GAGVSQSPSNKVTEKGKDVELRCDPISGHTALYWYRQSLGQGLEFLIYFQGNSAPDKSGLPSDRFSAERTGGSVSTLTIQRTQQEDSAVYLCASSFGQHSYEQYFGPGTRLTVT.

This clonotype was recorded only once. The rearrangement uses TRBV7-9 and TRBJ1-5; D may be TRBD1 (6 bases). The CDR3 consists of 13 residues. Germline V gene data show CDR1 as SEHNR and CDR2 as FQNEAQ (reference sequence). Trimming cost V 6 bases and J 5 bases, with 11 bases left between them. CDR3 bases: TGTGCCAGCAGGTCACAGGGAGATCAGCCCCAGCATTTT. This translates into CASRSQGDQPQHF.

The V call is TRBV7-2, the J call TRBJ1-1, with 7 bases matching TRBD1. Germline CDR1 is SGHTA and CDR2 is FQGNSA. The junction had 4 bases not matched to a gene; V was cut back by 2 bases and J by 4 bases. The CDR3 spans 14 residues. The CDR3 nucleotides are TGTGCCAGCAGCTTAACAGGGGTTGGCACTGAAGCTTTCTTT. Amino acid sequence: CASSLTGVGTEAFF.

The rearrangement links TRBV30 to TRBJ2-1; the match to TRBD2 covers 13 bases. CDR1 is GTSNPN and CDR2 is SVGIG in the germline V gene (reference sequence). Trimming at V came to 4 bases and at J to 4 bases, leaving 4 bases not matched to a gene. The CDR3 runs 15 residues. In DNA form, the CDR3 reads TGTGCCTGGATTAAGACTAGCGGGGGGTACAATGAGCAGTTCTTC. As protein: CAWIKTSGGYNEQFF.

The CDR3: CASGRLGPLTEAFF. The CDR3, as DNA: TGTGCCAGCGGTCGACTCGGACCCCTCACTGAAGCTTTCTTT. The chain is built from TRBV28 and TRBJ1-1; unclear D gene. CDR1 and CDR2 from the germline V gene are MDHEN and SYDVKM. CDR3 size: 14 residues. The ends were cut back, 8 bases at V and 4 bases at J, with 17 bases in the middle.

The chain is built from TRBV9 and TRBJ2-5; D unresolved. The CDR3 runs 16 residues. V was trimmed by 1 base and J by 1 base, leaving 14 bases between them. CDR1 and CDR2 from the germline V gene are SGDLS and YYNGEE. The CDR3 nucleotides read TGTGCCAGCAGCGTAACCCCCATGGGCGGCCAAGAGACCCAGTACTTC. Translated, it gives CASSVTPMGGQETQYF.

V gene TRBV7-2 combines with J gene TRBJ1-4; D gene unclear. Germline CDR1 and CDR2: SGHTA and FQGNSA. There are 15 residues in the CDR3. V dropped 1 base and J dropped 3 bases, with 9 bases sitting between them. DNA for the CDR3: TGTGCCAGCAGCTTAGTGAGCAGTTCTAATGAAAAACTGTTTTTT. Amino acid sequence: CASSLVSSSNEKLFF.

The rearrangement joins TRBV6-2 or TRBV6-3 to TRBJ2-7; 11 nucleotides match TRBD2. Germline CDR1 reads MNHEY; CDR2 reads SVGEGT. The V gene end was trimmed by 4 bases and the J gene end by 0 bases; junction bases not matched to a gene: 11. CDR3 length: 18 amino acids. The CDR3 spells CASSSSTSGAIYSYEQYF. Written as DNA, the CDR3 is TGTGCCAGCAGTTCGTCGACTAGCGGGGCGATATACTCCTACGAGCAGTACTTC.

This rearrangement joins TRBV29-1 to TRBJ1-2; D is unresolved. The CDR3 sequence is 13 residues long. Germline lookup yields CDR1 SQVTM and CDR2 ANQGSEA. V lost 5 bases to trimming and J lost 2 bases, with 12 bases between them. This CDR3 reads CSVTRTENYGYTF. In nucleotides, the CDR3 is TGCAGCGTTACCCGGACTGAGAACTATGGCTACACCTTC.

The V gene is TRBV18, the J gene TRBJ2-4, with TRBD1 matching 9 bases. The V and J ends lost 5 bases and 9 bases, in that order; junction bases with no gene match: 5. Germline V gives CDR1 KGHSH, CDR2 LQKENI. This CDR3 region has 13 residues. The CDR3 is CASSDRQGGIQYF. CDR3 sequence (DNA): TGTGCCAGCTCAGACAGACAGGGGGGCATTCAGTACTTC.

The chain employs TRBV6-5 and TRBJ2-7; 9 bases are a match to TRBD1. Germline V lookup: CDR1 MNHEY, CDR2 SVGAGI. V was clipped by 6 bases and J by 5 bases; unmatched bases: 11. The CDR3 runs 15 residues. The CDR3 coding sequence is TGTGCCAGCAGAAGGCCGGGACAGGGCACCAACGAGCAGTACTTC. This gives the protein CASRRPGQGTNEQYF.

The chain is built from TRBV12-3 or TRBV12-4 and TRBJ1-1, with D possibly being TRBD1 (5 bases). The V and J ends lost 3 bases and 4 bases respectively, with 9 bases between them. This CDR3 comprises 13 residues. CDR3 loop: CASSFGGGTEAFF. The CDR3 DNA sequence: TGTGCCAGCAGTTTCGGCGGGGGCACTGAAGCTTTCTTT.

This clonotype has a single count. V usage is TRBV20-1 and J usage is TRBJ1-2; D is undetermined. This CDR3 spans 15 amino acids. Germline V lookup: CDR1 DFQATT, CDR2 SNEGSKA (reference sequence). Trimming shortened V by 5 bases and J by 5 bases, and 21 bases separated the two germline ends. CDR3 in amino acids: CSAPHDGGVKYGYTF. Written as DNA, the CDR3 is TGCAGTGCTCCCCATGACGGAGGCGTCAAGTATGGCTACACCTTC.

The V call is TRBV30, the J call TRBJ2-5, with TRBD1 as a possible D gene (6 bases). The germline V gene has CDR1 GTSNPN and CDR2 SVGIG (reference sequence). CDR3 length: 13 residues. V gave up 5 bases and J gave up 1 base, with 11 bases separating them. CDR3 residues: CAWGDRLQETQYF. In nucleotides, the CDR3 is TGTGCCTGGGGCGACAGGCTCCAAGAGACCCAGTACTTC.

The chain links TRBV7-2 to TRBJ2-5; TRBD2 aligns across 7 bases. J was trimmed by 4 bases and V by 4 bases; bases with no gene match: 9. CDR1 and CDR2 from the germline V gene are SGHTA and FQGNSA. There are 15 residues in the CDR3. The chain's CDR3 is CASSSGGGIRETQYF. CDR3 DNA: TGTGCCAGCAGCTCTGGGGGGGGAATTAGAGAGACCCAGTACTTC.

The chain carries TRBV5-4 and TRBJ2-7; D uncertain. V lost 1 base, J lost 3 bases, and 8 bases lay in between. Germline CDR1 reads SGHNT; CDR2 reads YYREEE (reference sequence). This CDR3 is 13 amino acids long. CDR3 region: CASSLNRYYEQYF. Here the CDR3 DNA reads TGTGCCAGCAGCTTGAACAGATACTACGAGCAGTACTTC.

This chain links TRBV12-3 or TRBV12-4 with TRBJ2-3, with a possible D match to TRBD1 (6 bases). V shed 6 bases and J shed 1 base, with 17 bases lying between them. This CDR3 region has 16 residues. The CDR3 here is CASSVGGQVRTDTQYF. The CDR3 DNA sequence: TGTGCCAGCAGCGTAGGGGGTCAGGTCCGCACAGATACGCAGTATTTT.

The chain is built from TRBV19 and TRBJ2-1; possible D gene TRBD2, 6 bases. The CDR3 consists of 16 residues. V lost 4 bases and J 5 bases, leaving 18 bases between the germline ends. CDR1 and CDR2 from the germline V gene are LNHDA and SQIVND (reference sequence). CDR3 sequence (DNA): TGTGCCAGTAGTAATCTAGCGAAAGACCCTAACAATGAGCAGTTCTTC. Translating it yields CASSNLAKDPNNEQFF.

J is TRBJ1-3 and V is TRBV29-1, with D possibly being TRBD1 (5 bases). V gave up 7 bases and J gave up 5 bases, with 15 bases separating them. The CDR3 length is 13 residues. Germline lookup yields CDR1 SQVTM and CDR2 ANQGSEA. In DNA, the CDR3 is TGCAGCGGAGCCAGGGAGTCAAGAAACACCATATATTTT. It is translated as CSGARESRNTIYF.

This rearrangement joins TRBV3-1 to TRBJ2-3; no clear D. The CDR3 is made up of 14 amino acids. Germline loops: CDR1 LGHDT, CDR2 YNNKEL (reference sequence). The V and J ends lost 2 bases and 2 bases respectively, with 8 bases between them. CDR3 bases: TGTGCCAGCAGCCAAACGGACCTCACAGATACGCAGTATTTT. As protein: CASSQTDLTDTQYF.

The CDR3 loop is CASSTDGTYSGANVLTF. The CDR3 region has the DNA TGTGCCAGCTCAACCGACGGAACATACTCTGGGGCCAACGTCCTGACTTTC. The genes are TRBV18 and TRBJ2-6; D uncertain. Trimming cost V 5 bases and J 0 bases, with 14 bases left between them. There are 17 residues in the CDR3. Germline lookup yields CDR1 KGHSH and CDR2 LQKENI. Based on the CDR3 plus reference TRBV18 and TRBJ2-6, the full variable domain is NAGVMQNPRHLVRRRGQEARLRCSPMKGHSHVYWYRQLPEEGLKFMVYLQKENIIDESGMPKERFSAEFPKEGPSILRIQQVVRGDSAAYFCASSTDGTYSGANVLTFGAGSRLTVL.